This T cell receptor (beta chain) emerged from a study of T-cell memory formation after mild COVID-19. The study's findings and limits: Later expanders leaned toward CD4+, whereas clones contracting from day 15 to 85 were balanced CD4/CD8.

TCRdb ran MiXCR on the 5' RACE reads and lists one entry per CDR3 protein. The sample includes roughly 240,000 distinct CDR3 sequences, around 15% of them seen just once. Concerning this clonotype: Its antigen is unidentified.

Sequencing used PBMCs or a T cell subset sorted from them (not recorded which). This receptor was identified in a man younger than 35 who had mild COVID-19 (a few samples of this study predate the infection). Cell type and time point are not known.

The CDR3 protein is CSASQGIYQPQHF. CDR3 DNA: TGCAGTGCTTCACAGGGAATATATCAGCCCCAGCATTTT. This chain connects TRBV20-1 to TRBJ1-5; tentative D call: TRBD1 (6 bases). This CDR3 region has 13 residues. Trimming cost V 5 bases and J 5 bases, with 13 bases left between them. Per germline, CDR1 DFQATT and CDR2 SNEGSKA (reference sequence).